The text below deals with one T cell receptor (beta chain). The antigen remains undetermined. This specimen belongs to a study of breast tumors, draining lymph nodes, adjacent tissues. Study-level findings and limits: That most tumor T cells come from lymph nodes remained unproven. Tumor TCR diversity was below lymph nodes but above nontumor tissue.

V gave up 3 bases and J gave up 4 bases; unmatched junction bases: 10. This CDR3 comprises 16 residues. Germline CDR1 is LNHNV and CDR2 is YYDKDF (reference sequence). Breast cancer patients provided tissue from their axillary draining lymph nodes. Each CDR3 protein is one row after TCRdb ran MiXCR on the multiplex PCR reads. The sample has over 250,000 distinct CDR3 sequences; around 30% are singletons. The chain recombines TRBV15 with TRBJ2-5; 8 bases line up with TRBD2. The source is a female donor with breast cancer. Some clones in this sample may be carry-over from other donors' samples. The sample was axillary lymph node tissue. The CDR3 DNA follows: TGTGCCACCAGCAGGTTGCAGGCGGGAGGCCGAGAGACCCAGTACTTC. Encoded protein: CATSRLQAGGRETQYF.